This entry features one T cell receptor beta chain sequence. Its recognized antigen is unknown. Base qualities are not at hand, and no much larger clone is one base apart. The protocol used for the library was the immunoSEQ multiplex PCR assay. Each sample had 85,000 to 100,000 TCR templates assayed by the deep sequencing platform. Genomic DNA extracted from sorted T cells was the material used for TCRbeta CDR3 sequencing. The study's own analysis went as follows. The R programming language was used for clonal analysis of the TCRbeta CDR3 data. Alloreactive CD4+ and CD8+ clones were defined by comparing unstimulated samples with post-reaction CFSE-low samples. Regulatory or non-regulatory origin of alloreactive CD4+ clones was assigned by matching sequences to the sorted unstimulated Treg and non-Treg repertoires. TCRdb re-hosts the immuneACCESS table, in-frame sequences only. Its copies lack some clones; in the studies checked, an unresolved V gene accounts for under half of them, and the cause for the rest is not known. That table furnishes V, J and clone size, whereas the DNA furnished D and trimming. The sample data list about 100,000 clones, and more than 85% of these were observed just once. The leading ten clones occupy 0.15% of the sample.

Sorted unstimulated T cells, along with proliferating T cells recovered from mixed lymphocyte reactions, underwent TCRbeta CDR3 sequencing. Fresh whole blood from over 8 HLA-typed healthy donors was used to isolate PBMCs. The data originate from a study of siplizumab effects on memory and regulatory T cells (dated by TCRdb to the late 2010s). Some background on the complete study: The effect of the anti-CD2 antibody siplizumab on alloreactive T-cell subsets was examined in allogeneic mixed lymphocyte reactions constructed from human PBMCs. Points the paper makes about the study in general: Roughly 80-97% of proliferating CD4+ or CD8+ clones could not be assigned a naive or memory phenotype. Because sequences below about 10^-5 frequency were poorly captured, only a minor fraction of alloreactive clones could be mapped to unstimulated subsets. In reactions with siplizumab, an average of around 70% of mappable alloreactive CD4+ clones were Treg-derived, compared with 26.9% in control reactions. Siplizumab significantly lowered the cumulative frequency of alloreactive sequences that could be traced to unstimulated CD4+ memory T cells. Greater diversity appeared to be present in unstimulated naive T cells than in memory T cells, and a substantial contribution to the alloresponse seemed to be made by naive cells. The suppressive function of proliferating Tregs from siplizumab cultures was not functionally confirmed.

The origin of this receptor is a human donor in good health. The material sequenced was CD4+ T cells sorted from blood.

The CDR3 region has the sequence CASTSSSGVYEQYF. The nucleotide sequence is TGTGCCTCCACGTCAAGTAGCGGGGTCTACGAGCAGTACTTC. Recombination joined TRBV30 with TRBJ2-7; 8 central nucleotides agree with TRBD2. For CDR1 and CDR2, the germline V gene (reference sequence) lists GTSNPN and SVGIG. V loses 7 bases at its end and J loses 3 bases; junction bases beyond the gene matches: 11. From cysteine to phenylalanine, the CDR3 is 14 amino acids long. Only the CDR3 region is kept as DNA, spanning 42 bases read in frame from base 1.